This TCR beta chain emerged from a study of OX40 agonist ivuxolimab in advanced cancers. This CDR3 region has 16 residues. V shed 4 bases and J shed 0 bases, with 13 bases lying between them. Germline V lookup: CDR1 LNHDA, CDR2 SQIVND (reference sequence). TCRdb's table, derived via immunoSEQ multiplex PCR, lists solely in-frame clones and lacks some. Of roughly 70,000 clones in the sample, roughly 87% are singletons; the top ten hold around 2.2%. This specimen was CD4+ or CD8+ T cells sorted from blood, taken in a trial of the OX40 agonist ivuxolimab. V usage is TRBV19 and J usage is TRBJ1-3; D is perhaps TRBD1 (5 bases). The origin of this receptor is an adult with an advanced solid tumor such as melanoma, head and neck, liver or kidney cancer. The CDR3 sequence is CASSSQTANSGNTIYF. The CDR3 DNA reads TGTGCCAGTAGTAGCCAGACAGCAAACTCTGGAAACACCATATATTTT.